The TCR beta chain described here comes from a study of blood T cell repertoires in COVID-19. Study-wide background: Sites across the United States, Italy and Spain contributed samples from acute and convalescent COVID-19.

Original data processing: The assay estimated nucleated cells by amplifying reference gene primers. Sequencing was performed with immunoSEQ multiplex PCR; in TCRdb, only in-frame clones are kept and a portion is missing. V, J and clone size were drawn from that table, and D and trimming were deduced from the DNA. Of approximately 480,000 clones detected, about nine tenths appear once; the ten largest clones hold 0.7%. Looked up from germline, CDR1 is SGHDN and CDR2 is FVKESK. This CDR3 region has 14 residues. Trimming pared 6 bases from V and 3 bases from J, leaving 11 bases between. The specimen was PBMCs or T cells enriched from blood (not recorded which). V and J are TRBV14 and TRBJ2-2; perhaps TRBD1 as D (5 bases). This receptor was taken from a woman aged 18-29 years who had recovered from COVID-19. CDR3: CASRDTAYTGELFF. The DNA for the CDR3 is TGTGCCAGCAGGGACACAGCATACACCGGGGAGCTGTTTTTT.